A selection of T cell receptor beta chains follows, all from one sample in a study of CD8+ T cells in alopecia areata. Libraries were prepared by immunoSEQ multiplex PCR; TCRdb keeps only in-frame clonotypes and omits some of them. The table shows 90,000 to 100,000 clones, with roughly 41% occurring only once. Sequenced sample: CD4+ T cells sorted from blood. The source is a human donor with alopecia areata. CDR3s include the opening cysteine and the closing phenylalanine or tryptophan. The order of the fields is V gene, clone size, J gene, D gene, CDR3 DNA, CDR3 protein. The D gene is left open where the match is weak. Some rows mark clone size as missing; the rest say once, few, many or name a class of expanded clone.

V gene: TRBV6-6
clone size: NA
J gene: TRBJ2-3
D gene: NA
CDR3 DNA: TGTGCCAGCAGGGTTACTAGAGTAGGATCAGATACGCAGTATTTT
CDR3 protein: CASRVTRVGSDTQYF

V gene: TRBV5-1
clone size: once
J gene: TRBJ2-5
D gene: NA
CDR3 DNA: TGCGCCAGCAGTGTCTCTGGGGGAGAGACCCAGTACTTC
CDR3 protein: CASSVSGGETQYF

V gene: TRBV15
clone size: NA
J gene: TRBJ1-1
D gene: NA
CDR3 DNA: TGTGCCACCAGCATAGGAAACCTCCTGTCCCGGGGCACTGAAGCTTTCTTT
CDR3 protein: CATSIGNLLSRGTEAFF

V gene: TRBV4-2
clone size: NA
J gene: TRBJ2-7
D gene: TRBD2
CDR3 DNA: TGTGCCAGCAGCCGGCGACTAAAACGAGAAGCGGGACGGGCTGACGAGCAGTACTTC
CDR3 protein: CASSRRLKREAGRADEQYF

V gene: TRBV27
clone size: NA
J gene: TRBJ1-5
D gene: NA
CDR3 DNA: TGTGCCAGCAGTTTATCGTCTGGGCTCACCCAGCCCCAGCATTTT
CDR3 protein: CASSLSSGLTQPQHF

V gene: TRBV18
clone size: NA
J gene: TRBJ1-1
D gene: NA
CDR3 DNA: TGTGCCAGCTCACCGGCCATAGGGGGGAACACTGAAGCTTTCTTT
CDR3 protein: CASSPAIGGNTEAFF

V gene: TRBV7-9
clone size: NA
J gene: TRBJ1-2
D gene: TRBD1
CDR3 DNA: TGTGCCAGCACCCCAGGGGACAGGGTAGGTCGCTACACCTTC
CDR3 protein: CASTPGDRVGRYTF

V gene: TRBV27
clone size: NA
J gene: TRBJ2-3
D gene: NA
CDR3 DNA: TGTGCCAGCAGTTTATTCTTGGGAGGCACAGATACGCAGTATTTT
CDR3 protein: CASSLFLGGTDTQYF

V gene: TRBV7-7
clone size: NA
J gene: TRBJ2-5
D gene: NA
CDR3 DNA: TGTGCCAGCAGCTTAGAGAGATGGGGGGAGACCCAGTACTTC
CDR3 protein: CASSLERWGETQYF

V gene: TRBV29-1
clone size: NA
J gene: TRBJ2-5
D gene: NA
CDR3 DNA: TGCAGCGTTGCTGGGACAATCCGGGAGACCCAGTACTTC
CDR3 protein: CSVAGTIRETQYF

V gene: TRBV4-1
clone size: NA
J gene: TRBJ2-3
D gene: TRBD2
CDR3 DNA: TGCGCCAGCAGCCAAGATCTCCCTAGCGGGGTCGATACGCAGTATTTT
CDR3 protein: CASSQDLPSGVDTQYF

V gene: TRBV7-9
clone size: few
J gene: TRBJ1-1
D gene: NA
CDR3 DNA: TGTGCCAGCAGCTTAGCTACAGGGTTTGACACTGAAGCTTTCTTT
CDR3 protein: CASSLATGFDTEAFF

V gene: TRBV5-4
clone size: once
J gene: TRBJ2-1
D gene: NA
CDR3 DNA: TGTGCCAGCAGCTTGCACGGGGACTCCCGCGAGCAGTTCTTC
CDR3 protein: CASSLHGDSREQFF

V gene: TRBV27
clone size: NA
J gene: TRBJ2-1
D gene: NA
CDR3 DNA: TGTGCCAGCAGTTGGGTGGCGTCCTACAATGAGCAGTTCTTC
CDR3 protein: CASSWVASYNEQFF

V gene: TRBV29-1
clone size: few
J gene: TRBJ2-7
D gene: NA
CDR3 DNA: TGCAGCGTAGCGTCCTTTGCCGCACTCTACGAGCAGTACTTC
CDR3 protein: CSVASFAALYEQYF

V gene: TRBV2
clone size: NA
J gene: TRBJ1-1
D gene: NA
CDR3 DNA: TGTGCCAGCAGTGGTCGGGGACACTACAACACTGAAGCTTTCTTT
CDR3 protein: CASSGRGHYNTEAFF

V gene: TRBV19
clone size: few
J gene: TRBJ2-1
D gene: TRBD2
CDR3 DNA: TGTGCCAGTGGAAAAGGGACTATTAATGAGCAGTTCTTC
CDR3 protein: CASGKGTINEQFF

V gene: TRBV7-2
clone size: few
J gene: TRBJ2-7
D gene: NA
CDR3 DNA: TGTGCCAGCAGCTTAGCGCGGGACAAGAATCGGGAGCAGTACTTC
CDR3 protein: CASSLARDKNREQYF

V gene: TRBV5-6
clone size: NA
J gene: TRBJ2-5
D gene: TRBD1
CDR3 DNA: TGTGCCAGCAGCTGGAACCGGGACAGGGTAGCCGGGACCCAGTACTTC
CDR3 protein: CASSWNRDRVAGTQYF

V gene: TRBV7-2
clone size: few
J gene: TRBJ1-5
D gene: NA
CDR3 DNA: TGTGCCAGCAGCCTATGGGGCAATCAGCCCCAGCATTTT
CDR3 protein: CASSLWGNQPQHF

V gene: TRBV27
clone size: NA
J gene: TRBJ2-5
D gene: TRBD1
CDR3 DNA: TGTGCCAGCAGTTTTCAGGGGGCCTTAGAGACCCAGTACTTC
CDR3 protein: CASSFQGALETQYF

V gene: TRBV28
clone size: NA
J gene: TRBJ2-3
D gene: TRBD1
CDR3 DNA: TGTGCCAGCAGTTTGCTAGGACAGGACACAGATACGCAGTATTTT
CDR3 protein: CASSLLGQDTDTQYF

V gene: TRBV27
clone size: NA
J gene: TRBJ2-7
D gene: NA
CDR3 DNA: TGTGCCAGCAGTTTCCAGGGGCAGCCCTACGAGCAGTACTTC
CDR3 protein: CASSFQGQPYEQYF

V gene: TRBV6-5
clone size: NA
J gene: TRBJ1-5
D gene: NA
CDR3 DNA: TGTGCCAGCAGTTACTCTGGTCAGGGCTCCAATCAGCCCCAGCATTTT
CDR3 protein: CASSYSGQGSNQPQHF

V gene: TRBV7-6
clone size: NA
J gene: TRBJ2-3
D gene: NA
CDR3 DNA: TGTGCCAGCAGCCTAAAGGCCCCCACAGATACGCAGTATTTT
CDR3 protein: CASSLKAPTDTQYF